This T cell receptor beta chain originates from a study of shared clonotypes between healthy human individuals. Regarding the study as a whole: Naive CD4 clonotypes were shared across a handful of donors at around 5%.

Naive CD8 populations comprised CD45RO-negative cells positively selected for CCR7, excluding terminally differentiated effector memory CD45RA+ cells. Every contributor of samples was a Caucasian grown-up residing in Nashville, Tennessee. Every subset's genomic DNA went evenly onto several immunoSEQ plates. Method: immunoSEQ multiplex PCR; TCRdb's copy keeps in-frame clones and lacks some. The sample shows about 680,000 clones, about 90% of them seen only once. Regarding this clone: Antigen specificity is unknown.

What was sequenced was naive CD8+ T cells sorted from blood. The origin of this receptor is a man aged 30-40 years in good health.

The CDR3 DNA reads TGTGCCAGCAGTTCGGGACGGACCTACGAGCAGTACTTC. This codes for CASSSGRTYEQYF. This sequence joins TRBV28 and TRBJ2-7; tentatively, D is TRBD1 or TRBD2 (5 bases each). The CDR3 loop spans 13 amino acids. From germline, CDR1 is MDHEN and CDR2 SYDVKM. The ends were cut back, 4 bases at V and 2 bases at J, with 9 bases in the middle.